This is a list of T cell receptor beta chains from one sample in a study of cytomegalovirus exposure and HLA in healthy donors. Method: immunoSEQ multiplex PCR; TCRdb's copy keeps in-frame clones and lacks some. This sample yields about 98,000 clones, of which about 74% are seen a single time; about 1.7% belongs to the top ten. The sample comprised PBMCs. Receptors originate from a male donor in good health and CMV-seronegative. Each CDR3 is given with its conserved first and last residue. Each record gives: CDR3 DNA, CDR3 protein, V gene, D gene, clone size, J gene. A D gene is named only where the DNA matches it firmly. Expanded clones are given a class, and other clones once, few, many or no size at all.

DNA: TGTGCCTGGAGTGTGGGACTAGCGGGAGGGTTATCCTACGAGCAGTACTTC
CDR3: CAWSVGLAGGLSYEQYF
V: TRBV30
D: TRBD2
size: once
J: TRBJ2-7

DNA: TGTGCCAGCAGGAGAGAAGTGCAGACCCAGTACTTC
CDR3: CASRREVQTQYF
V: TRBV2
D: -
size: -
J: TRBJ2-5

DNA: TGTGCCAGCAGCTTAGCTCGTTCTTCTGGGGAGCAGTACTTC
CDR3: CASSLARSSGEQYF
V: TRBV7-8
D: -
size: once
J: TRBJ2-5

DNA: TGTGCCAGCAGTTCAACATGGGATACGCAGTATTTT
CDR3: CASSSTWDTQYF
V: TRBV27
D: -
size: -
J: TRBJ2-3

DNA: TGTGCCAGCAGCTTGGATGGACTAGCGGGAGGTTTGGGCGAGCAGTACTTC
CDR3: CASSLDGLAGGLGEQYF
V: TRBV7-2
D: TRBD2
size: -
J: TRBJ2-7

DNA: TGTGCCAGCAGGCTGAGGCGACAAGAGACCCAGTACTTC
CDR3: CASRLRRQETQYF
V: TRBV6-1
D: -
size: -
J: TRBJ2-5

DNA: TGTGCCAGTATACGAGGGGGTAACGACAATCAGCCCCAGCATTTT
CDR3: CASIRGGNDNQPQHF
V: TRBV21-1
D: -
size: -
J: TRBJ1-5

DNA: TGTGCCAGCAGTTATTTTCTAGCGGGAAACACCGGGGAGCTGTTTTTT
CDR3: CASSYFLAGNTGELFF
V: TRBV6-6
D: TRBD2
size: -
J: TRBJ2-2

DNA: TGTGCCAGCAGCGGAGTCTCCTACGAGCAGTACTTC
CDR3: CASSGVSYEQYF
V: TRBV9
D: -
size: once
J: TRBJ2-7

DNA: TGTGCCAGCAGTGAAACAGGGATATATCAGCCCCAGCATTTT
CDR3: CASSETGIYQPQHF
V: TRBV25-1
D: -
size: -
J: TRBJ1-5

DNA: TGTGCCAGCAGCCCGCTGCCTAGCGGTTTTGCCGGGGGAAACATTCAGTACTTC
CDR3: CASSPLPSGFAGGNIQYF
V: TRBV7-2
D: TRBD2
size: once
J: TRBJ2-4

DNA: TGTGCCAGCAGCTATGGGGTGACAGGGGGCACTGAAGCTTTCTTT
CDR3: CASSYGVTGGTEAFF
V: TRBV6-5
D: TRBD1
size: -
J: TRBJ1-1

DNA: TGCGCCAGCAGCCAAGATTATTTCGGGAGCTCCTACAATGAGCAGTTCTTC
CDR3: CASSQDYFGSSYNEQFF
V: TRBV4-3
D: -
size: -
J: TRBJ2-1

DNA: TGTGCCAGCGCGGACAGGGCCGGAAACACCATATATTTT
CDR3: CASADRAGNTIYF
V: TRBV19
D: TRBD1
size: -
J: TRBJ1-3

DNA: TGTGCCATCAGTGCGGGGAGGAGCGCTGAAGCTTTCTTT
CDR3: CAISAGRSAEAFF
V: TRBV10-3
D: -
size: -
J: TRBJ1-1

DNA: TGTGCCAGCAGTGAAGCGAGACCCCGTGGAGGGGTCACAGATACGCAGTATTTT
CDR3: CASSEARPRGGVTDTQYF
V: TRBV2
D: -
size: once
J: TRBJ2-3

DNA: TGTGCCAGCAGTTCCCCTACGAACACCGGGGAGCTGTTTTTT
CDR3: CASSSPTNTGELFF
V: TRBV27
D: -
size: -
J: TRBJ2-2

DNA: TGTGCCAGCAGTTTGATCGGGTTTGAAGCTTTCTTT
CDR3: CASSLIGFEAFF
V: TRBV6-1
D: -
size: -
J: TRBJ1-1

DNA: TGTGCCAGTAGTCCACGGACGGACTCTTCTGCCTATGGCTACACCTTC
CDR3: CASSPRTDSSAYGYTF
V: TRBV19
D: -
size: -
J: TRBJ1-2

DNA: TGTGCCAGCAGTCCTTCACTAGCGAGCCCCTACGAGCAGTACTTC
CDR3: CASSPSLASPYEQYF
V: TRBV27
D: TRBD2
size: -
J: TRBJ2-7

DNA: TGCGCCAGCAGCCACGCAACACGAGCGGGTAACACAGATACGCAGTATTTT
CDR3: CASSHATRAGNTDTQYF
V: TRBV4-3
D: -
size: -
J: TRBJ2-3

DNA: TGCGCCAGCAGCTTGGTTCCAGCGGGAGTCTTCCGGGAGCAGTACTTC
CDR3: CASSLVPAGVFREQYF
V: TRBV5-1
D: TRBD2
size: -
J: TRBJ2-7